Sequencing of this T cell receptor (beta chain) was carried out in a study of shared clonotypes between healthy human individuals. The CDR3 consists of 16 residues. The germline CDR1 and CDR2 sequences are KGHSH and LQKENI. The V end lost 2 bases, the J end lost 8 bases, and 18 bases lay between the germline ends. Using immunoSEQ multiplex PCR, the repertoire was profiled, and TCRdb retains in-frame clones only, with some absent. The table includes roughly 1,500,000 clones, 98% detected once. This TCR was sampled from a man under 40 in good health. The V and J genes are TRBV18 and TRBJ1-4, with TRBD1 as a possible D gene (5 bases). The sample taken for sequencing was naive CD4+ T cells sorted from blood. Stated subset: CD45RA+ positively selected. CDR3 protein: CASSPYGPGRSEKLFF. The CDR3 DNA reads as TGTGCCAGCTCACCATACGGCCCAGGGCGAAGCGAAAAACTGTTTTTT.